Listed below are T cell receptor beta chains from one sample, sequenced in a study. TCRdb analysed the 5' RACE reads with MiXCR anew, one entry per CDR3 protein. Among around 9,000 distinct CDR3 sequences listed, around 53% were seen once. Sequencing used Tregs sorted from a lymph node. These receptors originate from a female donor with breast cancer. Each CDR3 is given with its conserved first and last residue. A D gene is named only where the DNA matches it firmly. Clone sizes are given selectively: once, few, many, or a class where the clone is expanded.

TRBJ1-1	14	NA	TRBV5-1	NA	CASSWGQGNTEAFF	TGCGCCAGCAGCTGGGGGCAGGGGAACACTGAAGCTTTCTTT
TRBJ2-3	14	TRBD1	TRBV20-1	NA	CSAKAGGYTDTQYF	TGCAGTGCTAAGGCAGGGGGATACACAGATACGCAGTATTTT
TRBJ2-5	18	TRBD2	TRBV7-8	NA	CASTQVQRAGANQETQYF	TGTGCCAGCACCCAAGTTCAGAGGGCGGGAGCAAACCAAGAGACCCAGTACTTC
TRBJ2-1	14	NA	TRBV27	NA	CASALTETQDEQFF	TGTGCCAGCGCCCTGACCGAGACTCAGGATGAGCAGTTCTTC
TRBJ2-7	16	TRBD1	TRBV23-1	NA	CASSQQTGALGYEQYF	TGCGCCAGCAGTCAACAAACAGGGGCACTCGGGTACGAGCAGTACTTC
TRBJ2-1	15	NA	TRBV20-1	few	CSAREIGGPYNEQFF	TGCAGTGCTAGAGAAATAGGTGGCCCCTACAATGAGCAGTTCTTC
TRBJ2-3	12	NA	TRBV29-1	NA	CSVVGDTDTQYF	TGCAGCGTCGTCGGAGACACAGATACGCAGTATTTT
TRBJ2-7	15	TRBD1	TRBV4-2	few	CASSLGDRVSYEQYF	TGTGCCAGCAGCCTGGGGGACAGGGTCTCCTACGAGCAGTACTTC
TRBJ1-5	13	TRBD1	TRBV20-1	NA	CSATTGGDQPQHF	TGCAGTGCCACGACAGGGGGGGATCAGCCCCAGCATTTT
TRBJ2-5	13	NA	TRBV9	NA	CASSGRGRETQYF	TGTGCCAGCAGCGGCCGGGGGCGAGAGACCCAGTACTTC
TRBJ2-7	13	TRBD2	TRBV20-1	few	CSAPSGSSYEQYF	TGCAGTGCTCCTAGCGGATCTTCCTACGAGCAGTACTTC
TRBJ2-3	16	NA	TRBV20-1	few	CSARAASPISTDTQYF	TGCAGTGCTAGAGCGGCTAGCCCTATTAGCACAGATACGCAGTATTTT
TRBJ1-2	15	NA	TRBV6-2/TRBV6-3	few	CASREEGGASYGYTF	TGTGCCAGCAGAGAAGAGGGGGGCGCCTCATATGGCTACACCTTC
TRBJ1-6	13	TRBD1	TRBV12-3/TRBV12-4	few	CASSQTGTSPLHF	TGTGCCAGCAGTCAGACAGGGACCTCACCCCTCCACTTT
TRBJ2-5	17	TRBD2	TRBV12-3/TRBV12-4	few	CASSTELGLAGGETQYF	TGTGCCAGCAGCACCGAATTGGGACTAGCGGGAGGAGAGACCCAGTACTTC
TRBJ2-5	14	NA	TRBV6-1	NA	CASNKTPAQETQYF	TGTGCCAGCAATAAGACACCCGCGCAAGAGACCCAGTACTTC
TRBJ1-2	14	NA	TRBV30	NA	CAWSVTERYYGYTF	TGTGCCTGGAGTGTAACCGAGAGGTACTATGGCTACACCTTC
TRBJ2-1	15	TRBD1	TRBV20-1	NA	CSARRAGQGFSEQLF	TGCAGTGCTAGAAGGGCGGGACAGGGGTTCAGTGAGCAGCTCTTC
TRBJ2-7	14	NA	TRBV12-3/TRBV12-4	medium-sized	CASSNSEVEYEQYF	TGTGCCAGCAGTAACTCGGAAGTGGAATACGAGCAGTACTTC
TRBJ2-1	15	TRBD2	TRBV4-1	NA	CASSRLAGATNEQFF	TGCGCCAGCAGCCGATTAGCGGGAGCTACCAATGAGCAGTTCTTC
TRBJ1-5	13	NA	TRBV10-3	NA	CAISDSGVQPQHF	TGTGCCATCAGTGATTCCGGGGTTCAGCCCCAGCATTTT